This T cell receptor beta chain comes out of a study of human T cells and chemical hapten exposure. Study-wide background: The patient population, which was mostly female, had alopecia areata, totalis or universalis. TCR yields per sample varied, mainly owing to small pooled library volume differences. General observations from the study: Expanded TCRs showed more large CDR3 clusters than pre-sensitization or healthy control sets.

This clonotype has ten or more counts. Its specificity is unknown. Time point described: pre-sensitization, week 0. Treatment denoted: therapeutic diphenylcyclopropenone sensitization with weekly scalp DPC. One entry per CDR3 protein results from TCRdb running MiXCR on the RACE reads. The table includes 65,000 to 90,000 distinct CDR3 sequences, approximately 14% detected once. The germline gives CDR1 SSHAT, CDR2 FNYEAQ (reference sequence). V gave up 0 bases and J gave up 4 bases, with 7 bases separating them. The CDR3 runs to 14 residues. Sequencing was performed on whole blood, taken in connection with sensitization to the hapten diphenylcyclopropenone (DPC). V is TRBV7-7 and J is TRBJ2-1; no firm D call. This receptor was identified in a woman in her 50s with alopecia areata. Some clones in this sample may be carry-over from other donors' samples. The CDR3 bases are TGTGCCAGCAGCTTAGCTGGCAGTTACAATGAGCAGTTCTTC. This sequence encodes CASSLAGSYNEQFF.